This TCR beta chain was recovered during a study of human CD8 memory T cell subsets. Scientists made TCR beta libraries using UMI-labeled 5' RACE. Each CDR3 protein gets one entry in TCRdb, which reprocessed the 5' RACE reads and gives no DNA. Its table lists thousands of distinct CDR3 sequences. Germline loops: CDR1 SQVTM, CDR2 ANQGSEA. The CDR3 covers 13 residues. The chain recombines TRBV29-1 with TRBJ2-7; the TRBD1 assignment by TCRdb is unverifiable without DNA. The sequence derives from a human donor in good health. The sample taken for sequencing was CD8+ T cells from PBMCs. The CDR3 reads CSVAQGRANEQYF.